This T cell receptor (beta chain) was obtained from a study of T cell responses to AZD1222 COVID-19 vaccine. Overall study results and limits: Within unmutated variant regions lay the reported targets of nearly half of spike-specific TCRs. Sampling that yielded the repertoires occurred only after the peak T cell response. Dominant CD4 TCR responses targeted spike regions 160-218 and 743-854.

J gave up 0 bases and V 8 bases, and 2 bases lay outside the gene matches. Germline CDR1 and CDR2: SNHLY and FYNNEI. This CDR3 has 14 amino acids. Regarding this clone: Its antigen is unidentified.

Measured with immunoSEQ multiplex PCR; TCRdb has only the in-frame clones, and not every one. This repertoire shows some 180,000 clones, about nine tenths found once; its top ten account for 1.5% to 2%. The source is an adult in good health. The sequenced sample was peripheral blood, obtained on day 0 of AZD1222 vaccination. The chain has TRBV2 and TRBJ2-2; 8 bases are a match to TRBD2. In nucleotides, the CDR3 is TGTGCCAGCGGGCGGGGGGCGAACACCGGGGAGCTGTTTTTT. Translation: CASGRGANTGELFF.